The entry below gives a single T cell receptor (beta chain) sequence along with its context. Germline CDR1 and CDR2: SNHLY and FYNNEI. With V trimmed by 8 bases and J by 8 bases, 5 bases remained unmatched. The CDR3 is 12 residues long. This entry belongs to a study of T-cell memory formation after mild COVID-19. Via MiXCR, TCRdb re-called the 5' RACE reads, giving one row per CDR3 protein. The repertoire consists of hundreds of thousands of distinct CDR3 sequences, with about 23% occurring once and the leading ten covering about an eighth. The chain joins TRBV2 to TRBJ1-5; the match to TRBD1 covers 8 bases. The sequenced sample consisted of PBMCs or a T cell subset sorted from them (not recorded which). The clonotype originates from an adult woman who had mild COVID-19 (a few samples of this study predate the infection). Cell type and time point are not known. CDR3 in DNA: TGTGCCAGCGGACAGGGTCAAAAGCCCCAGCATTTT. The encoded protein is CASGQGQKPQHF.